These 18 T cell receptor beta chains were all obtained from the same sample, sequenced in a study of blood T cells in healthy people across ages. Together with a sample-barcoded 5' primer, a J-beta primer mix was included in a second PCR lasting about 6 to 11 cycles. TCRdb itself ran the 5' RACE reads through MiXCR, one entry per CDR3 protein. This table has hundreds of thousands of distinct CDR3 sequences, approximately 65% appearing once. The material sequenced was blood. These TCRs come from a man aged 30-40 years in good health.

As concerns this clonotype: A junction end diverges from the germline sequence, so it may reflect a read error. The rearrangement uses TRBV11-2 and TRBJ2-1; no clear D gene. The DNA end is a closer match to TRBJ2-7, so the J assignment may be wrong. Per germline, CDR1 SGHAT and CDR2 FQNNGV. The CDR3 contains 11 residues. The CDR3: CTSSSIYEQYF. As DNA, the CDR3 is TGTACCAGCAGCTCAATTTACGAGCAGTACTTC.

The V gene is TRBV15, the J gene TRBJ2-3, with 9 bases fitting TRBD2. Germline CDR1 and CDR2: LNHNV and YYDKDF (reference sequence). This CDR3 is 16 amino acids long. The junction had 9 bases not matched to a gene; V was cut back by 5 bases and J by 3 bases. CDR3 sequence (DNA): TGTGCCACCAGCTTAAGGTCTGGACTAGCGACAGATACGCAGTATTTT. Translating it yields CATSLRSGLATDTQYF.

The rearrangement links TRBV7-3 to TRBJ2-1; TRBD2 matches at 8 bases. CDR1 is SGHTA and CDR2 is FQGTGA in the germline V gene. Trimming cost V 2 bases and J 9 bases; bases outside gene matches: 12. The CDR3 contains 16 residues. DNA of the CDR3: TGTGCCAGCAGCTTAGGACCGGGACTAGTTTTGGTTGAGCAGTTCTTC. It specifies CASSLGPGLVLVEQFF.

V and J are TRBV20-1 and TRBJ2-3; 9 bases align to TRBD2. V lost 5 bases to trimming and J lost 0 bases; unmatched junction nucleotides: 9. CDR3 length equals 16 residues. Looked up from germline, CDR1 is DFQATT and CDR2 is SNEGSKA (reference sequence). CDR3 amino acids: CSAGGTSPFSTDTQYF. The CDR3 nucleotides are TGCAGTGCTGGGGGGACTAGCCCCTTTAGCACAGATACGCAGTATTTT.

The rearrangement joins TRBV29-1 to TRBJ2-4, with a weak D call TRBD2 (7 bases). The DNA end is more similar to TRBJ2-7, so the J call may be wrong. The CDR3 has 12 residues. Germline-derived CDR1 and CDR2 are SQVTM and ANQGSEA. This CDR3 reads CSVRGAPYEQYF. In nucleotides, the CDR3 is TGCAGCGTTCGGGGGGCACCCTACGAGCAGTACTTC.

Of note for this clonotype: A junction boundary mismatches the germline segment, possibly from a read error. The chain has TRBV5-5 and TRBJ2-3, with TRBD2 matching 13 bases. CDR1 and CDR2 (germline): SGHKS, YYEKEE (reference sequence). The CDR3 consists of 17 residues. CDR3 residues: CASSLPRLAGGTDTQYF. The CDR3 region has the DNA TGTGCCAGCAGCCTCCCACGACTAGCGGGGGGCACGGATACGCAGTATTTT.

This clonotype has more than one count but fewer than ten. The gene calls are TRBV27 and TRBJ2-1; D gene ambiguous. CDR3 length: 14 residues. V lost 4 bases and J 9 bases, leaving 16 bases between the germline ends. Germline V gives CDR1 MNHEY, CDR2 SMNVEV (reference sequence). This CDR3 is CASSSYDGFSEQFF. CDR3 nucleotides: TGTGCCAGCAGTTCATACGACGGATTTAGTGAGCAGTTCTTC.

This chain uses TRBV6-6 with TRBJ1-2; D might be TRBD1 (5 bases). Germline V gives CDR1 MNHNY, CDR2 SVGAGI (reference sequence). V was shortened by 1 base and J by 2 bases, with 11 bases between the two germline ends. The CDR3 runs 15 residues. CDR3 region: CASSYYPGPNYGYTF. CDR3 nucleotide sequence: TGTGCCAGCAGTTACTATCCGGGACCGAACTATGGCTACACCTTC.

This chain links TRBV20-1 with TRBJ2-7; D is unclear. V was trimmed by 6 bases and J by 1 base, leaving 7 bases between them. In germline, CDR1 is DFQATT, CDR2 SNEGSKA (reference sequence). The CDR3 runs to 11 residues. The CDR3: CSAPESYEQYF. Written as DNA, the CDR3 is TGCAGTGCCCCAGAATCCTACGAGCAGTACTTC.

This rearrangement joins TRBV29-1 to TRBJ2-7, with 9 bases matching TRBD2. The DNA end favors TRBJ2-5, so the J call may be wrong. CDR1 SQVTM and CDR2 ANQGSEA come from the germline V gene. The CDR3 extends over 14 amino acids. This CDR3 is CSVERLAGIETQYF. The CDR3 coding sequence is TGCAGCGTTGAACGGCTAGCGGGGATAGAGACCCAGTACTTC.

The V call is TRBV7-2, the J call TRBJ2-7; TRBD1 is a possible D gene (5 bases). CDR3 size: 17 residues. V dropped 3 bases and J dropped 2 bases, with 20 bases sitting between them. The germline V gene has CDR1 SGHTA and CDR2 FQGNSA. CDR3 amino acids: CASSFSSTAPPAYEQYF. The CDR3 nucleotides read TGTGCCAGCAGCTTTTCTTCGACAGCCCCCCCAGCCTACGAGCAGTACTTC.

The V call is TRBV7-3, the J call TRBJ1-2, with no clear D. Germline CDR1 and CDR2: SGHTA and FQGTGA. V gave up 3 bases and J gave up 2 bases, with 13 bases separating them. The CDR3 loop spans 15 amino acids. The chain's CDR3 is CASSLHSQGNYGYTF. CDR3 bases: TGTGCCAGCAGCTTGCACAGCCAAGGCAACTATGGCTACACCTTC. Together with reference TRBV7-3 and TRBJ1-2, the CDR3 gives the full variable domain: GAGVSQTPSNKVTEKGKYVELRCDPISGHTALYWYRQSLGQGPEFLIYFQGTGAADDSGLPNDRFFAVRPEGSVSTLKIQRTERGDSAVYLCASSLHSQGNYGYTFGSGTRLTVV.

The gene calls are TRBV10-3 and TRBJ2-7, with D unresolved. This CDR3 has 13 amino acids. Germline loops: CDR1 ENHRY, CDR2 SYGVKD. Trimming left V 8 bases short and J 3 bases short, with 14 bases between. The CDR3 nucleotides read TGTGCCATCGGCACTGGGCAGTTCTACGAGCAGTACTTC. Its protein product is CAIGTGQFYEQYF.

V is TRBV7-2 and J is TRBJ2-1; maybe TRBD2 (5 bases). V lost 2 bases, J lost 5 bases, and 22 bases lay in between. This CDR3 has 18 residues. CDR1 and CDR2 from the germline V gene are SGHTA and FQGNSA. CDR3 protein: CASSLMVASALGNNEQFF. The CDR3 region has the DNA TGTGCCAGCAGCTTAATGGTGGCCTCGGCTCTCGGGAACAATGAGCAGTTCTTC.

The V call is TRBV7-8, the J call TRBJ1-2, with D unclear. V shed 0 bases and J shed 0 bases, with 5 bases lying between them. Germline loops: CDR1 SGHVS, CDR2 FQNEAQ. This CDR3 spans 14 amino acids. CDR3 protein: CASSLAVTNYGYTF. CDR3 DNA sequence: TGTGCCAGCAGCTTAGCTGTAACTAACTATGGCTACACCTTC.

The gene calls are TRBV20-1 and TRBJ1-2, with a possible D match to TRBD1 (5 bases). The CDR3 consists of 15 residues. Per germline, CDR1 DFQATT and CDR2 SNEGSKA (reference sequence). The V end lost 3 bases, the J end lost 0 bases, and 14 bases lay between the germline ends. The CDR3 here is CSASGQAGTNYGYTF. The CDR3 nucleotides read TGCAGTGCTAGCGGTCAGGCAGGGACTAACTATGGCTACACCTTC.

This chain uses TRBV4-2 with TRBJ2-4; perhaps TRBD2 as D (5 bases). The germline V gene has CDR1 LGHNA and CDR2 YNFKEQ. The CDR3 has 15 amino acids. Between the trimmed V and J ends, which lost 4 bases and 13 bases, there was a span of 23 bases. In DNA form, the CDR3 reads TGTGCCAGCAGCCTCCGGGCTAGCAGTACGGAGGCCCAGTACTTC. Amino acid sequence: CASSLRASSTEAQYF.

V and J are TRBV7-2 and TRBJ1-2; maybe TRBD1 (6 bases). CDR3 length equals 13 residues. Germline V gene lookup returns CDR1 SGHTA and CDR2 FQGNSA. The germline V and J ends were trimmed by 5 bases and 4 bases, with 11 bases remaining between them. In DNA, the CDR3 is TGTGCCAGCAGCCTCGGACAGCTCTATGGCTACACCTTC. It encodes CASSLGQLYGYTF.